This T cell receptor beta chain came from a study of T cells in tuberculosis. Study-level background: Within 7 days of starting treatment, or before, PBMC were stored.

Time point: new active TB diagnosis, blood taken before or within 7 days of starting treatment. This CDR3 contains 14 residues. Germline lookup yields CDR1 MDHEN and CDR2 SYDVKM. The trim removed 6 bases at V and 5 bases at J, leaving 7 bases unmatched. The method was immunoSEQ multiplex PCR; TCRdb's version includes in-frame clones alone and lacks a portion of them. Among about 33,000 clones listed, 70% to 90% were seen once. On this clone: Its antigen is undetermined.

Notes on the study in general: The TCR-beta difference was not significant; alpha differences partly reflected length. Cases with active tuberculosis were adults, while controls were adolescents.

The sequence was collected from an adult with tuberculosis. This material consisted of PBMCs, taken at tuberculosis diagnosis. The chain links TRBV28 to TRBJ1-2; 9 bases line up with TRBD1. The CDR3 nucleotides are TGTGCCAGCAGCTTCGGGACAGGGAATTATGGCTACACCTTC. Translated, it gives CASSFGTGNYGYTF.